Listed below are T cell receptor beta chains from one sample, sequenced in a study of cytomegalovirus exposure and HLA in healthy donors. The assay was immunoSEQ multiplex PCR, and TCRdb's table has in-frame clones only and misses some. In all, the sample yields 75,000 to 95,000 clones. Sequenced material: PBMCs. These TCRs come from a young man in good health and CMV-seronegative. Each CDR3 is given with its conserved first and last residue. A D gene is named only where the DNA matches it firmly.

d_call	j_call	v_call	cdr3_nt	cdr3_aa
-	TRBJ1-2	TRBV29-1	TGCAGCGTTGAGAGCAGGGACTATGGCTACACCTTC	CSVESRDYGYTF
-	TRBJ2-7	TRBV5-1	TGCGCCAGCAGCCGTCAGTCCTCCTACGAGCAGTACTTC	CASSRQSSYEQYF
-	TRBJ2-1	TRBV19	TGTGCCAGTAGTATAGATATCGAGACAGTCCTTAATGAGCAGTTCTTC	CASSIDIETVLNEQFF
-	TRBJ1-2	TRBV6-5	TGTGCCAGCAGCTTCCTAGCCTCTCCCCGCTACACCTTC	CASSFLASPRYTF
-	TRBJ2-6	TRBV4-3	TGCGCCAGCAGCCAAGACCCGGGGGAGTCTGGGGCCAACGTCCTGACTTTC	CASSQDPGESGANVLTF
-	TRBJ2-7	TRBV7-9	TGTGCCAGCAGCCGCTCGACATCCCGCACCTACGAGCAGTACTTC	CASSRSTSRTYEQYF
TRBD1	TRBJ1-6	TRBV7-9	TGTGCCAGCAGCTTTCGAGGGGACAGGGTGAATTCACCCCTCCACTTT	CASSFRGDRVNSPLHF
TRBD2	TRBJ2-1	TRBV5-1	TGCGCCAGCAGGGGGACTAGCGGGAGTAATGAGCAGTTCTTC	CASRGTSGSNEQFF
-	TRBJ2-7	TRBV19	TGTGCCAGTAGCATGGGGAGCGTGCACACCTACGAGCAGTACTTC	CASSMGSVHTYEQYF
TRBD2	TRBJ2-7	TRBV4-2	TGTGCCAGCAGCCGTACCCTTACTAGCGGTGAATCATCCTACGAGCAGTACTTC	CASSRTLTSGESSYEQYF